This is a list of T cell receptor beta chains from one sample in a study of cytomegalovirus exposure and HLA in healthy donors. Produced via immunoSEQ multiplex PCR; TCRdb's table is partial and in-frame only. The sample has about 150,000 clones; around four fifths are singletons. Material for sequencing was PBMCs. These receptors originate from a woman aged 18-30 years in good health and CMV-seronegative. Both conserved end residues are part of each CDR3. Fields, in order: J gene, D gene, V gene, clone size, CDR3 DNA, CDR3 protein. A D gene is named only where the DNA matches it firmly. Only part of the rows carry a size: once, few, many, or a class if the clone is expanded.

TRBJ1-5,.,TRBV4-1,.,TGCGCCAGCAGCCAAGGACAGATTAGCAATCAGCCCCAGCATTTT,CASSQGQISNQPQHF
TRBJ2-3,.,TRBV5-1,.,TGCGCCAGCAGCGTTAGCGGTCCCCGCACAGATACGCAGTATTTT,CASSVSGPRTDTQYF
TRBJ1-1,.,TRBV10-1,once,TGCGCCAGCAGTGTCGGACAAAACACTGAAGCTTTCTTT,CASSVGQNTEAFF
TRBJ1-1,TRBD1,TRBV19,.,TGTGCCAGTAGTGATGCCCGGGGCAGGGCAATAAACAGGGGATCTGAAGCTTTCTTT,CASSDARGRAINRGSEAFF
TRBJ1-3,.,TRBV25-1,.,TGTGCCAGCACCCCACGTGCCACGGCTGGAAACACCATATATTTT,CASTPRATAGNTIYF
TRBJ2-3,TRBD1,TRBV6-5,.,TGTGCCAGCAGTTACCCCGGACAGGGAATAATCGAGCAGTATTTT,CASSYPGQGIIEQYF
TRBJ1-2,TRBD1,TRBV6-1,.,TGTGCCAGCAGGCGGGACAGGGATAACTATGGCTACACCTTC,CASRRDRDNYGYTF
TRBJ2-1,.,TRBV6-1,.,TGTGCCAGCAGTACTACAGGCAATGAGCAGTTCTTC,CASSTTGNEQFF
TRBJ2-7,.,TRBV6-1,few,TGTGCCAGCAGTGAAGGGAGGGGGGGGCACGACGAGCAGTACTTC,CASSEGRGGHDEQYF
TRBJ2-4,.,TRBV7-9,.,TGTGCCAGCAGCTCCTCGCGGGATGCCAAAAACATTCAGTACTTC,CASSSSRDAKNIQYF
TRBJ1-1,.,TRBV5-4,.,TGTGCCAGCAGCTGGGGGAACAGGGTGAGGGCCACTGAAGCTTTCTTT,CASSWGNRVRATEAFF
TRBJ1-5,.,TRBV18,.,TGTGCCAGCTCACCCCAGGGTGATCAGCCCCAGCATTTT,CASSPQGDQPQHF
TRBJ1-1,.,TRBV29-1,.,TGCAGCGTTCGAGGGGGGAACACTGAAGCTTTCTTT,CSVRGGNTEAFF
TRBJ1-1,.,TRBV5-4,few,TGTGCCAGCAGCGAGTCCACGAACACTGAAGCTTTCTTT,CASSESTNTEAFF
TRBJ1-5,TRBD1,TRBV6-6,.,TGTGCCAGCAGTTACTCGACAGGGAATCAGCCCCAGCATTTT,CASSYSTGNQPQHF
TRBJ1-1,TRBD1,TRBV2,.,TGTGCCAGCAGTGGACAGGGCCCGAACACTGAAGCTTTCTTT,CASSGQGPNTEAFF
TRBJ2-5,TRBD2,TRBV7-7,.,TGTGCCAGCAGAAGAGCGGGGGGGTCACAAGAGACCCAGTACTTC,CASRRAGGSQETQYF
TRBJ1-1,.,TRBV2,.,TGTGCCAGCAGGCTCCTGACGGGGGGGAACACTGAAGCTTTCTTT,CASRLLTGGNTEAFF
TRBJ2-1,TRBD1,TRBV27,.,TGTGCCAGCAGTTATACCAGGGACAGGGGGCGTGAGCAGTTCTTC,CASSYTRDRGREQFF
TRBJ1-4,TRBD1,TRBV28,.,TGTGCCAGCAGCCTAGCGGGACAGGAGATGGAAAAACTGTTTTTT,CASSLAGQEMEKLFF
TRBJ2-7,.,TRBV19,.,TGTGCCAGTGGGGACCAACCGACCATTCGGGGGGCGCAGTACTTC,CASGDQPTIRGAQYF
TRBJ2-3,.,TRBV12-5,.,TGTGCTAGTGGTTTGCCCCGACAGTCGGAAGATACGCAGTATTTT,CASGLPRQSEDTQYF
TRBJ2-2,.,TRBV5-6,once,TGTGCCAGCACCGAACGGGGAGGCGGCTGGGGTGGGGAGCTGTTTTTT,CASTERGGGWGGELFF
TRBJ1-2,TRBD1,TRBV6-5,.,TGTGCCAACAGTCCCTTCACAGGGGCTTATGGCTACACCTTC,CANSPFTGAYGYTF
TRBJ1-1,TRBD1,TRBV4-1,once,TGCGCCAGCAGTAATACGCAGACAGGGCGAAACACTGAAGCTTTCTTT,CASSNTQTGRNTEAFF
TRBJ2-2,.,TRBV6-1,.,TGTGCCAGCAGTGAAGCGCGGGCCGGGGAGCTGTTTTTT,CASSEARAGELFF
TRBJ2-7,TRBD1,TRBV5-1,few,TGCGCCAGCAGTCCAGTCGGGACAGGGATGTACGAGCAGTACTTC,CASSPVGTGMYEQYF
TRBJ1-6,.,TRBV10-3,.,TGTGCCATCAGTGTCCAGGAAACTAATTCACCCCTCCACTTT,CAISVQETNSPLHF
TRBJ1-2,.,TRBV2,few,TGTGCCAGCCCAGGAATCTATGGCTACACCTTC,CASPGIYGYTF
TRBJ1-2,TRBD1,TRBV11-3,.,TGTGCCAGCAGCTTAGATCTCACTGGGACAGTCTATGGCTACACCTTC,CASSLDLTGTVYGYTF
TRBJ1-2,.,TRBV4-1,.,TGCGCCAGCAGCCCAGGATTACAGGGCCCATCTAACTATGGCTACACCTTC,CASSPGLQGPSNYGYTF
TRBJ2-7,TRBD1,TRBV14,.,TGTGCCAGCAGCCTATGGACAGGGGGGGCCTACGAGCAGTACTTC,CASSLWTGGAYEQYF
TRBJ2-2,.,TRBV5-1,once,TGCGCCAGCAGCCTCAAAACAGACACCGGGGAGCTGTTTTTT,CASSLKTDTGELFF
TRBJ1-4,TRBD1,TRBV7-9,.,TGTTCCAGCAGCTTAGGGCAGGGGGCGCGGGGCGAAAAACTGTTTTTT,CSSSLGQGARGEKLFF
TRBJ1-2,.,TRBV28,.,TGTGCCAGCAGATCCCCGGCGGTAAGCTATGGCTACACCTTC,CASRSPAVSYGYTF
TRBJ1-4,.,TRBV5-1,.,TGCGCCAGCATTACCCTAAATAGTGTTTTCGGGACACTAACTAATGAAAAACTGTTTTTT,CASITLNSVFGTLTNEKLFF
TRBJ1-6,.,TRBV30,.,TGTGCCTGGAGTTCAGGGGTCCTAACAAATTCACCCCTCCACTTT,CAWSSGVLTNSPLHF
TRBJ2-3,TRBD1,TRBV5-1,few,TGCGCCAGCAGCCCGGGACAGGCCACAGATACGCAGTATTTT,CASSPGQATDTQYF
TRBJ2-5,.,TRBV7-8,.,TGTGCCAGCAGCTTAGTAGGGGGATTCCAAGAGACCCAGTACTTC,CASSLVGGFQETQYF
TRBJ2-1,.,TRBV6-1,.,TGTGCCAGCAGTGAAACGGCGGGGGCTCGCAATGAGCAGTTCTTC,CASSETAGARNEQFF
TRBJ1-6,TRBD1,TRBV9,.,TGTGCCAGCAGCTTACGCCCCGTCGGACAGGACAATTCACCCCTCCACTTT,CASSLRPVGQDNSPLHF
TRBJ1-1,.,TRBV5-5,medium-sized,TGTGCCAGCAGCTTGAGCCAGGCCATGAACACTGAAGCTTTCTTT,CASSLSQAMNTEAFF
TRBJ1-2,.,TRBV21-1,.,TGTGCCAGCAGCAACCAACAGGGAACGGCTAACTATGGCTACACCTTC,CASSNQQGTANYGYTF
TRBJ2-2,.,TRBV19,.,TGTGCCAGCAGACAGCCCAGCAAGAACACCGGGGAGCTGTTTTTT,CASRQPSKNTGELFF
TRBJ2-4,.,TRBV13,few,TGTGCCAGCACTGGTGGGGCGAAGGAACCCAAAAACATTCAGTACTTC,CASTGGAKEPKNIQYF
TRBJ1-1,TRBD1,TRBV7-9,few,TGTGCCAGCAGCTTTTCACAACTTCGGGACAGGGAGATGAACACTGAAGCTTTCTTT,CASSFSQLRDREMNTEAFF
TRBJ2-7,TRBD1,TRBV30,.,TGTGCCTGGACGTCCGGGACAGGGGGTTCCTACGAGCAGTACTTC,CAWTSGTGGSYEQYF
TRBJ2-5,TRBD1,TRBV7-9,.,TGTGCCAGCAGCTTAGATCCGACAGGGGGGACCCAGTACTTC,CASSLDPTGGTQYF
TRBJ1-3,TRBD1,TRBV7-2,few,TGTGCCAGCAGAACCGGGACAGGGACTGGAAACACCATATATTTT,CASRTGTGTGNTIYF